One and the same sample provided the 8 T cell receptor beta chains below, sequenced in a study of early T cells in non-severe SARS-CoV-2 infection. TCRdb redid the calling of the 5' RACE reads with MiXCR, one entry per CDR3 protein. In the table there are tens of thousands of distinct CDR3 sequences, 5.5% to 6.5% of which are singletons. The source material was whole blood. Receptors originate from an adult who was a healthcare worker with PCR-confirmed SARS-CoV-2 infection or an uninfected control (not recorded which).

This clonotype appeared a few times. The rearrangement links TRBV5-1 to TRBJ2-1, with a weak D call TRBD1 (6 bases). The germline V gene has CDR1 SGHRS and CDR2 YFSETQ. CDR3 length: 15 residues. V was cut by 0 bases and J by 6 bases, with 13 bases left in between. For the CDR3, the DNA is TGCGCCAGCAGCTTGGTCCTTCAGGGGTCCAATGAGCAGTTCTTC. Protein product: CASSLVLQGSNEQFF. Supplemented by reference TRBV5-1 and TRBJ2-1, the full variable domain reads KAGVTQTPRYLIKTRGQQVTLSCSPISGHRSVSWYQQTPGQGLQFLFEYFSETQRNKGNFPGRFSGRQFSNSRSEMNVSTLELGDSALYLCASSLVLQGSNEQFFGPGTRLTVL.

This clonotype occurred many times. V gene TRBV4-3 combines with J gene TRBJ2-1; 11 nucleotides line up with TRBD2. The CDR3 is made up of 15 amino acids. Per the germline V gene, CDR1 is LGHNA and CDR2 is YSLEER. Trimming at V came to 3 bases and at J to 8 bases, leaving 6 bases not matched to a gene. CDR3 sequence reads: CASSQIAGGPHEQFF. The CDR3 DNA reads as TGCGCCAGCAGCCAGATAGCGGGGGGGCCCCATGAGCAGTTCTTC.

Ten or more counts support this clonotype. The chain is built from TRBV12-5 and TRBJ2-5; 8 bases fit TRBD1. Per the germline V gene, CDR1 is LGHNT and CDR2 is FRNRAP. The J segment lost 1 base and the V segment lost 6 bases, leaving 13 bases of the junction unmatched. The CDR3 has 17 residues. The CDR3 nucleotides are TGTGCTAGTGGAAAAAGCGCCGGACAGGGCCGCCAAGAGACCCAGTACTTC. This sequence encodes CASGKSAGQGRQETQYF. The entire variable domain, with the rest obtained from reference TRBV12-5 and TRBJ2-5, is as follows: DARVTQTPRHKVTEMGQEVTMRCQPILGHNTVFWYRQTMMQGLELLAYFRNRAPLDDSGMPKDRFSAEMPDATLATLKIQPSEPRDSAVYFCASGKSAGQGRQETQYFGPGTRLLVL.

This clonotype was seen repeatedly, ten times or more. This rearrangement joins TRBV10-3 to TRBJ2-3; D call uncertain. Germline CDR1 is ENHRY and CDR2 is SYGVKD. V was shortened by 9 bases and J by 3 bases, with 19 bases between the two germline ends. The CDR3 totals 15 residues. CDR3 bases: TGTGCCATAAGACCGGACGCCGGCAAGACAGATACGCAGTATTTT. It translates to CAIRPDAGKTDTQYF.

This clonotype showed up many times. The chain joins TRBV6-6 to TRBJ1-1; D possibly corresponds to TRBD1 (5 bases). Deletions cut 6 bases from V and 3 bases from J, with 17 bases between. This CDR3 spans 15 amino acids. Germline values: CDR1 MNHNY, CDR2 SVGAGI (reference sequence). CDR3 coding DNA: TGTGCCAGCAGCCAAGGACCCGGAGGGGACACTGAAGCTTTCTTT. Amino acids: CASSQGPGGDTEAFF.

This clonotype was observed at least ten times. The rearrangement joins TRBV10-2 to TRBJ2-1, with a weak D call TRBD2 (5 bases). The V gene's germline CDR1 is WSHSY and CDR2 SAAADI. The length of the CDR3 is 12 residues. The V gene lost 4 bases and the J gene lost 12 bases, with 13 bases spanning the gap. This CDR3 reads CASSAGGFGQFF. The DNA for the CDR3 is TGCGCCAGCAGTGCCGGAGGATTCGGGCAGTTCTTC.

This clonotype was observed at least ten times. The gene calls are TRBV30 and TRBJ2-7; maybe TRBD1 (6 bases). Trimming took off 2 bases at V and 2 bases at J, with 10 bases between the two ends. The germline CDR1 and CDR2 sequences are GTSNPN and SVGIG (reference sequence). The CDR3 loop spans 13 amino acids. CDR3 sequence: CAWSRGSPYEQYF. The CDR3 DNA reads as TGTGCCTGGAGTAGGGGGTCCCCCTACGAGCAGTACTTC. Complete variable domain (other parts from reference TRBV30 and TRBJ2-7): SQTIHQWPATLVQPVGSPLSLECTVEGTSNPNLYWYRQAAGRGLQLLFYSVGIGQISSEVPQNLSASRPQDRQFILSSKKLLLSDSGFYLCAWSRGSPYEQYFGPGTRLTVT.

This clonotype was found many times. The rearrangement uses TRBV28 and TRBJ1-2; TRBD1 might be the D (6 bases). V lost 3 bases and J 0 bases, leaving 14 bases between the germline ends. The germline CDR1 and CDR2 sequences are MDHEN and SYDVKM. The CDR3 length is 16 residues. DNA for the CDR3: TGTGCCAGCAGTTTTGGGGGACACTCAGCTAACTATGGCTACACCTTC. Its translation is CASSFGGHSANYGYTF.